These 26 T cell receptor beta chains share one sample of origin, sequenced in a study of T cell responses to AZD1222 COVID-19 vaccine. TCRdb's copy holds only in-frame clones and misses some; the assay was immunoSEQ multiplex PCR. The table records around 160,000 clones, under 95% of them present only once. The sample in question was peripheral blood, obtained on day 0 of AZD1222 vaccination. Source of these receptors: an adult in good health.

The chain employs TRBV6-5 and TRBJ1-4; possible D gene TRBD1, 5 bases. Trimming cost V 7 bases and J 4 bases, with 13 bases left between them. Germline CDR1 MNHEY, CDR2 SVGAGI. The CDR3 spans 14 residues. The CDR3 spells CASIWEGSNEKLFF. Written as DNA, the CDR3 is TGTGCCAGCATCTGGGAGGGGAGTAATGAAAAACTGTTTTTT.

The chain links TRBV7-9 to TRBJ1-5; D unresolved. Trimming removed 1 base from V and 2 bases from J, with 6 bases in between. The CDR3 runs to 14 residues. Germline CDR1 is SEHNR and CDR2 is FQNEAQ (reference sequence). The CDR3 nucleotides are TGTGCCAGCAGCTTAGTCGGGCGCAATCAGCCCCAGCATTTT. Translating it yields CASSLVGRNQPQHF. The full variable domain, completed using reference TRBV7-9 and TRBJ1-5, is DTGVSQNPRHKITKRGQNVTFRCDPISEHNRLYWYRQTLGQGPEFLTYFQNEAQLEKSRLLSDRFSAERPKGSFSTLEIQRTEQGDSAMYLCASSLVGRNQPQHFGDGTRLSIL.

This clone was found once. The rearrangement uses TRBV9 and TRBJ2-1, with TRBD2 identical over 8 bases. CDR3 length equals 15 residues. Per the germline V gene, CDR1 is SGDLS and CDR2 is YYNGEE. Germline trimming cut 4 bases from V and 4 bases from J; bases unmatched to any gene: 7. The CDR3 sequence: CASSLGLAGYNEQFF. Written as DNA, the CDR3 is TGTGCCAGCAGCCTCGGGCTAGCGGGTTACAATGAGCAGTTCTTC.

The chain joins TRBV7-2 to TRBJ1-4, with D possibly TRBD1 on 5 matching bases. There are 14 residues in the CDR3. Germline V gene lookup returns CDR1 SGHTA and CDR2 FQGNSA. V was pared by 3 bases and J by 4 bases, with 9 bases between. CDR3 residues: CASSLGENNEKLFF. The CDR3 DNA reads TGTGCCAGCAGCTTGGGGGAGAATAATGAAAAACTGTTTTTT.

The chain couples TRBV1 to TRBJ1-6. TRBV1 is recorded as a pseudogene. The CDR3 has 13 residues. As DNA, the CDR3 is TGCACTACGCTAGGGGGGGCGGTGTCACCCCTCCACTTT. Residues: CTTLGGAVSPLHF.

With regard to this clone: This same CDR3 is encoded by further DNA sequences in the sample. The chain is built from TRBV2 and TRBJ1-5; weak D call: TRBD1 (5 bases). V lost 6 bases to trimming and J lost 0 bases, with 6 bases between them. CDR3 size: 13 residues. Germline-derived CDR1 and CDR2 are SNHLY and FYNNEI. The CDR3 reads CASRGDSNQPQHF. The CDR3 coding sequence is TGTGCCAGCAGGGGGGATAGCAATCAGCCCCAGCATTTT.

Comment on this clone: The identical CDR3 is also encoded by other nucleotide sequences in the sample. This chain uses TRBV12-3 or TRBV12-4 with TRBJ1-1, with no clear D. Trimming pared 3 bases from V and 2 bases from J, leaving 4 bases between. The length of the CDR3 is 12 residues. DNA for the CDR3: TGTGCCAGCAGTTTTCAAAACACTGAAGCTTTCTTT. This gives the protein CASSFQNTEAFF.

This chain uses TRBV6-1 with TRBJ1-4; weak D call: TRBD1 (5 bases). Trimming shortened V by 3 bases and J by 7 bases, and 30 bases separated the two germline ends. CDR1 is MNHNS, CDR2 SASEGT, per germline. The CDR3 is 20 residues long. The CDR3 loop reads CASSDLGCRVRIAGVEKLFF. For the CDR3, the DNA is TGTGCCAGCAGTGACTTGGGGTGCAGGGTTCGGATCGCAGGTGTTGAAAAACTGTTTTTT.

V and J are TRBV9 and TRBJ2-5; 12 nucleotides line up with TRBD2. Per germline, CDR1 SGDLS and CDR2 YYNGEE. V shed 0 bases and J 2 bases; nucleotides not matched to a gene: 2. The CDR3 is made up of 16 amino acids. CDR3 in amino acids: CASSVGTSGAQETQYF. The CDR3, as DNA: TGTGCCAGCAGCGTAGGGACTAGCGGGGCACAAGAGACCCAGTACTTC. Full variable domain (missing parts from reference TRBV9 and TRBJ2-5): DSGVTQTPKHLITATGQRVTLRCSPRSGDLSVYWYQQSLDQGLQFLIQYYNGEERAKGNILERFSAQQFPDLHSELNLSSLELGDSALYFCASSVGTSGAQETQYFGPGTRLLVL.

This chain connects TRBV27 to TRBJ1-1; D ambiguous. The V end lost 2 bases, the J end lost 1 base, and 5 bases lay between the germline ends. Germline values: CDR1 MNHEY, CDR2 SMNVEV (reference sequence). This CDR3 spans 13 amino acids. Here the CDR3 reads CASSLRENTEAFF. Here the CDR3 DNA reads TGTGCCAGCAGTTTACGAGAGAACACTGAAGCTTTCTTT.

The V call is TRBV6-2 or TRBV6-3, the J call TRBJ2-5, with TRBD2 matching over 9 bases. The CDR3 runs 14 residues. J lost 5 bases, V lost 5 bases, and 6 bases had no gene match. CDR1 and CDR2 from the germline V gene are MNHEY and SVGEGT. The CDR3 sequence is CASSVAGEWETQYF. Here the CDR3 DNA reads TGTGCCAGCAGTGTAGCGGGAGAGTGGGAGACCCAGTACTTC.

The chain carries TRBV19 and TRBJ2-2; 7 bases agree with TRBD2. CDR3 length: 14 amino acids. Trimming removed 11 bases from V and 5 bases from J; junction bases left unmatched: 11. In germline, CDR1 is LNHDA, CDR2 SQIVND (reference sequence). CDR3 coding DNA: TGTGCCTTGGCGGGAGCGGCGGGGACCGGGGAGCTGTTTTTT. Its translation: CALAGAAGTGELFF. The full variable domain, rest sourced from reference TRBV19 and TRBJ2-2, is DGGITQSPKYLFRKEGQNVTLSCEQNLNHDAMYWYRQDPGQGLRLIYYSQIVNDFQKGDIAEGYSVSREKKESFPLTVTSAQKNPTAFYLCALAGAAGTGELFFGEGSRLTVL.

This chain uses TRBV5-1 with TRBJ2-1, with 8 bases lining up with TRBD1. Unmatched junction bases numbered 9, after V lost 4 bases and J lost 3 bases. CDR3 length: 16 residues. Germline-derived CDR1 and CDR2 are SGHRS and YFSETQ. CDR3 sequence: CASSKLPTGDYNEQFF. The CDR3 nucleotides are TGCGCCAGCAGCAAACTACCGACAGGGGACTACAATGAGCAGTTCTTC. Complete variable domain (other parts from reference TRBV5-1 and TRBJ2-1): KAGVTQTPRYLIKTRGQQVTLSCSPISGHRSVSWYQQTPGQGLQFLFEYFSETQRNKGNFPGRFSGRQFSNSRSEMNVSTLELGDSALYLCASSKLPTGDYNEQFFGPGTRLTVL.

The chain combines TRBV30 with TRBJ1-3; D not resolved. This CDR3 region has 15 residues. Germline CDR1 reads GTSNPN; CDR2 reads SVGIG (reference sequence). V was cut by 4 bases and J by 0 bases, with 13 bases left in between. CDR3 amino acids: CAWTRQALSGNTIYF. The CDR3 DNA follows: TGTGCCTGGACTCGTCAGGCTCTCTCTGGAAACACCATATATTTT. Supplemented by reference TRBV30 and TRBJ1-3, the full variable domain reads SQTIHQWPATLVQPVGSPLSLECTVEGTSNPNLYWYRQAAGRGLQLLFYSVGIGQISSEVPQNLSASRPQDRQFILSSKKLLLSDSGFYLCAWTRQALSGNTIYFGEGSWLTVV.

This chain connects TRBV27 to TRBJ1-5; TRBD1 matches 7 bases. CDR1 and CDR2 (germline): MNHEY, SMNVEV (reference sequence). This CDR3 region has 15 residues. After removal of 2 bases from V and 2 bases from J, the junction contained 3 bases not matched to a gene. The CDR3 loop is CASSLRDSGNQPQHF. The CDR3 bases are TGTGCCAGCAGTTTACGGGACAGTGGCAATCAGCCCCAGCATTTT.

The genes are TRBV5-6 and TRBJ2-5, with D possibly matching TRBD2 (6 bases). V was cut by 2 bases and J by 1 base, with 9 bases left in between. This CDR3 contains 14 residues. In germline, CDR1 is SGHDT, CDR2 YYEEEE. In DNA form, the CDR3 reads TGTGCCAGCAGCTTTACGGGGGTCCAAGAGACCCAGTACTTC. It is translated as CASSFTGVQETQYF.

CDR3 region: CASSYPRGTGLDTQYF. The CDR3 nucleotides read TGTGCCAGTAGCTACCCCCGGGGGACAGGGCTAGATACGCAGTATTTT. The chain uses TRBV19 and TRBJ2-3; TRBD1 aligns across 9 bases. CDR1 is LNHDA, CDR2 SQIVND, per germline (reference sequence). The CDR3 sequence is 16 residues long. Trimming removed 6 bases from V and 5 bases from J; junction bases left unmatched: 12. The complete variable domain, with remaining parts taken from reference TRBV19 and TRBJ2-3, reads DGGITQSPKYLFRKEGQNVTLSCEQNLNHDAMYWYRQDPGQGLRLIYYSQIVNDFQKGDIAEGYSVSREKKESFPLTVTSAQKNPTAFYLCASSYPRGTGLDTQYFGPGTRLTVL.

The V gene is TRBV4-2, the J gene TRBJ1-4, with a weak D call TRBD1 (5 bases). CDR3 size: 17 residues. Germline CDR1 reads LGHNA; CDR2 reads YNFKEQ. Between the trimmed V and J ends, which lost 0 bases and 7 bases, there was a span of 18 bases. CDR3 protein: CASSQEIQALGGEKLFF. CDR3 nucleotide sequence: TGTGCCAGCAGCCAAGAGATACAGGCCCTCGGAGGTGAAAAACTGTTTTTT.

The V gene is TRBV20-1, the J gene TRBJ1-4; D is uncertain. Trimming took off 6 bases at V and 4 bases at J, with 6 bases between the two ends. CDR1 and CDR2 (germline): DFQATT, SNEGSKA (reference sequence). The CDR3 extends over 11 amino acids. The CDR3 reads CSAWDNEKLFF. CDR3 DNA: TGCAGTGCATGGGATAATGAAAAACTGTTTTTT.

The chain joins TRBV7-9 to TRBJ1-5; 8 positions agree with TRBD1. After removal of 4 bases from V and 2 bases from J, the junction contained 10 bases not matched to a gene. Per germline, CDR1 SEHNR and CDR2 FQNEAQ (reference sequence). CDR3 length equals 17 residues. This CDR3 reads CASSSGQGGEGNQPQHF. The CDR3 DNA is TGTGCCAGCAGCTCTGGACAGGGCGGCGAGGGCAATCAGCCCCAGCATTTT.

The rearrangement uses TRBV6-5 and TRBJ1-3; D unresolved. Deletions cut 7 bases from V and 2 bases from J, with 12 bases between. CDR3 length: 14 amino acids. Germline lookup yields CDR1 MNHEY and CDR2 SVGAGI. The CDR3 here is CASKEVPAGNTIYF. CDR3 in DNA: TGTGCCAGCAAAGAGGTCCCCGCTGGAAACACCATATATTTT.

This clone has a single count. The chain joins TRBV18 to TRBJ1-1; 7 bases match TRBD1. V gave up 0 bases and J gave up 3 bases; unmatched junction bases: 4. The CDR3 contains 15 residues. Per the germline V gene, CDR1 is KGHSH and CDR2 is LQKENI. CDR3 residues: CASSPPDRRDTEAFF. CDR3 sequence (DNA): TGTGCCAGCTCACCACCGGACAGGAGGGACACTGAAGCTTTCTTT.

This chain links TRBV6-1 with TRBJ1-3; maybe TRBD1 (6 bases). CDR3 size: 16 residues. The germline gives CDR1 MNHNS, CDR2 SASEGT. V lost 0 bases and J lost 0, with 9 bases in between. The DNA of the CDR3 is TGTGCCAGCAGTGAAGCGTGGACAGCCTCTGGAAACACCATATATTTT. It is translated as CASSEAWTASGNTIYF.

The CDR3 reads CASSYGGELYGYTF. The CDR3 region has the DNA TGTGCCAGCAGCTACGGGGGAGAGCTATACGGCTACACCTTC. The rearrangement uses TRBV11-2 and TRBJ1-2; D perhaps matches TRBD1 (5 bases). Per germline, CDR1 SGHAT and CDR2 FQNNGV. This CDR3 is 14 amino acids long. V was trimmed by 4 bases and J by 8 bases, leaving 17 bases between them.

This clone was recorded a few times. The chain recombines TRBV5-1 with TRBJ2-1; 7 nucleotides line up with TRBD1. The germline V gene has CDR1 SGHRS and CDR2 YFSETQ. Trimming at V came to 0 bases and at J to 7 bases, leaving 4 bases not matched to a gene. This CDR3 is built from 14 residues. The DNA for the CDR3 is TGCGCCAGCAGCTTGGAGAGGGGGCTAAATGAGCAGTTCTTC. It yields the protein CASSLERGLNEQFF.

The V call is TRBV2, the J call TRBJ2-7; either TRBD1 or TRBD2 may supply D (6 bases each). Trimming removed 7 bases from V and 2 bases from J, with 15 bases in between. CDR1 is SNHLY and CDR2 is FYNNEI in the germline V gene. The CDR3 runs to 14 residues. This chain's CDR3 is CASILEGGPYEQYF. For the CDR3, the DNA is TGTGCCAGCATCCTCGAGGGGGGACCCTACGAGCAGTACTTC.